Included here is one T cell receptor beta chain sequence, with context. CDR3 length: 16 residues. Germline lookup yields CDR1 SGHVS and CDR2 FQNEAQ. The germline V and J ends were trimmed by 5 bases and 0 bases, with 16 bases remaining between them. The entry originates in a study of blood T cell repertoires in COVID-19. Study background: Samples taken during acute and convalescent COVID-19 were collected in the United States, Italy and Spain. Sources were T cells, B-cell-depleted T cells, or PBMCs; the material itself was cDNA or gDNA.

Authors' analysis steps: Amplification with reference gene primers provided the estimates of nucleated cell counts. Data came from immunoSEQ multiplex PCR; TCRdb stores just in-frame clones and leaves some out. V and J calls and clone size come straight from that table; D and trimming were deduced from the DNA. The table lists about 73,000 clones, 84% of them singletons. The specimen was peripheral blood. The rearrangement links TRBV7-8 to TRBJ1-1, with TRBD1 as a possible D gene (6 bases). This receptor was identified in a human donor in a cohort sampled during active COVID-19. The CDR3 DNA is TGTGCCAGCAGCATTCGACAGGAGGCGTTGAACACTGAAGCTTTCTTT. Protein sequence: CASSIRQEALNTEAFF.